One sample yielded the 14 T cell receptor beta chains listed below, sequenced in a study of PD-1 blockade in classical Hodgkin lymphoma. Generated by immunoSEQ multiplex PCR, the TCRdb table keeps only in-frame clones and is missing some. The table records 96,000 or so clones, approximately 94% of them present only once. Time point reported: cycle 4 day 1 (C4D1), after less than 7 weeks of nivolumab. Exposure to brentuximab vedotin varied, and each patient had relapsed following autologous stem cell transplantation. The source material was peripheral blood mononuclear cells (PBMCs), sampled before the fourth cycle of nivolumab. These TCRs come from a human donor with classical Hodgkin lymphoma.

The rearrangement links TRBV2 to TRBJ2-7; the D gene could be TRBD1 or TRBD2 (6 bases each). CDR3 length: 15 amino acids. Looked up from germline, CDR1 is SNHLY and CDR2 is FYNNEI. V lost 7 bases and J lost 3, with 19 bases in between. CDR3 DNA sequence: TGTGCCAGCACCCCAGAGGGGGGCACCTTCTACGAGCAGTACTTC. Translation gives CASTPEGGTFYEQYF.

The chain joins TRBV29-1 to TRBJ2-1, with D possibly being TRBD1 (5 bases). V shed 5 bases and J shed 1 base, with 9 bases lying between them. The CDR3 loop spans 13 amino acids. Germline V CDR1 and CDR2: SQVTM, ANQGSEA. The CDR3: CSVSTASYNEQFF. CDR3 nucleotides: TGCAGCGTTTCGACAGCGTCCTACAATGAGCAGTTCTTC.

The rearrangement links TRBV5-1 to TRBJ2-3; 7 bases are a match to TRBD2. Germline values: CDR1 SGHRS, CDR2 YFSETQ. This CDR3 spans 15 amino acids. With 2 bases clipped from V and 2 bases from J, the junction kept 5 bases outside the gene matches. CDR3 bases: TGCGCCAGCAGCTTCACTAGCGCTAACACAGATACGCAGTATTTT. It specifies CASSFTSANTDTQYF. The full variable domain, its missing parts supplied by reference TRBV5-1 and TRBJ2-3, is KAGVTQTPRYLIKTRGQQVTLSCSPISGHRSVSWYQQTPGQGLQFLFEYFSETQRNKGNFPGRFSGRQFSNSRSEMNVSTLELGDSALYLCASSFTSANTDTQYFGPGTRLTVL.

The chain uses TRBV11-2 and TRBJ2-7; D call uncertain. Germline V lookup: CDR1 SGHAT, CDR2 FQNNGV. This CDR3 is built from 14 residues. Trimming took off 10 bases at V and 1 base at J, with 17 bases between the two ends. The CDR3 bases are TGTGCCACCCGGCTGTGGGGTCAGTCCTACGAGCAGTACTTC. This encodes CATRLWGQSYEQYF.

This clone was seen just once. This chain connects TRBV27 to TRBJ2-7; D might be TRBD1 (5 bases). Trimming pared 5 bases from V and 0 bases from J, leaving 11 bases between. CDR1 MNHEY and CDR2 SMNVEV come from the germline V gene (reference sequence). The CDR3 is made up of 14 amino acids. The CDR3 here is CASSRSTVSYEQYF. The CDR3 bases are TGTGCCAGCAGTCGATCGACAGTCTCCTACGAGCAGTACTTC.

V and J are TRBV28 and TRBJ2-7; D perhaps matches TRBD1 (5 bases). The V end was cut by 7 bases, the J end by 2 bases, with 9 bases between. Germline V lookup: CDR1 MDHEN, CDR2 SYDVKM. This CDR3 contains 12 residues. In nucleotides, the CDR3 is TGTGCCAGCAAAGGGGTCCCCTACGAGCAGTACTTC. Translating gives CASKGVPYEQYF.

The chain uses TRBV19 and TRBJ2-6; 8 nucleotides agree with TRBD1. The J segment lost 2 bases and the V segment lost 4 bases, leaving 4 bases of the junction unmatched. This CDR3 spans 16 amino acids. The germline gives CDR1 LNHDA, CDR2 SQIVND (reference sequence). The CDR3 DNA reads as TGTGCCAGTAGTAAGATACAGGGGGCTGGGGCCAACGTCCTGACTTTC. Encoded protein: CASSKIQGAGANVLTF.

The chain is built from TRBV5-1 and TRBJ1-2, with D maybe TRBD1 (5 bases). V was shortened by 1 base and J by 8 bases, with 12 bases between the two germline ends. Germline lookup yields CDR1 SGHRS and CDR2 YFSETQ. The CDR3 runs to 13 residues. DNA of the CDR3: TGCGCCAGCAGCTTGTTTCTCAGGGAAGGCTACACCTTC. Its translation: CASSLFLREGYTF.

This chain connects TRBV28 to TRBJ2-4; no clear D gene. Trimming removed 4 bases at V and 1 base at J, with 14 bases between. The germline CDR1 and CDR2 sequences are MDHEN and SYDVKM. The CDR3 is 16 residues long. The CDR3, as DNA: TGTGCCAGCAGTTACGACCCGAATATGGCCAAAAACATTCAGTACTTC. Translating gives CASSYDPNMAKNIQYF.

V is TRBV9 and J is TRBJ2-5, with D possibly matching TRBD2 (6 bases). Germline loops: CDR1 SGDLS, CDR2 YYNGEE. V was shortened by 0 bases and J by 1 base, with 10 bases between the two germline ends. This CDR3 has 15 amino acids. CDR3 sequence reads: CASSVGGVGQETQYF. The CDR3 bases are TGTGCCAGCAGCGTAGGCGGGGTCGGCCAAGAGACCCAGTACTTC.

This chain uses TRBV9 with TRBJ2-1, with 10 positions matching TRBD2. The CDR3 sequence is 16 residues long. Germline V lookup: CDR1 SGDLS, CDR2 YYNGEE. The trim removed 1 base at V and 8 bases at J, leaving 9 bases unmatched. CDR3 in DNA: TGTGCCAGCAGCGTATCCCTAGCGGGAGACCCCCATGAGCAGTTCTTC. It yields the protein CASSVSLAGDPHEQFF.

The chain joins TRBV18 to TRBJ2-3, with D hard to call. V was cut by 4 bases and J by 4 bases, with 12 bases left in between. Germline values: CDR1 KGHSH, CDR2 LQKENI. There are 14 residues in the CDR3. The CDR3 sequence: CASSRAVGADTQYF. The DNA of the CDR3 is TGTGCCAGCTCACGAGCCGTTGGGGCAGATACGCAGTATTTT.

V gene TRBV27 combines with J gene TRBJ1-2, with 8 bases matching TRBD1. CDR1 MNHEY and CDR2 SMNVEV come from the germline V gene (reference sequence). This CDR3 contains 15 residues. Trimming cost V 0 bases and J 4 bases; bases outside gene matches: 4. Written as DNA, the CDR3 is TGTGCCAGCAGTTTATCCCAGGGGGCTTTCTATGGCTACACCTTC. Protein sequence: CASSLSQGAFYGYTF.

J is TRBJ2-7 and V is TRBV14; 7 bases map to TRBD1. The ends lost 0 bases at V and 2 bases at J; junction bases unmatched: 7. CDR3 length: 16 residues. The germline V gene has CDR1 SGHDN and CDR2 FVKESK. The DNA of the CDR3 is TGTGCCAGCAGCCAAGACGAGACAGGGCCCCCCTACGAGCAGTACTTC. Translation gives CASSQDETGPPYEQYF.